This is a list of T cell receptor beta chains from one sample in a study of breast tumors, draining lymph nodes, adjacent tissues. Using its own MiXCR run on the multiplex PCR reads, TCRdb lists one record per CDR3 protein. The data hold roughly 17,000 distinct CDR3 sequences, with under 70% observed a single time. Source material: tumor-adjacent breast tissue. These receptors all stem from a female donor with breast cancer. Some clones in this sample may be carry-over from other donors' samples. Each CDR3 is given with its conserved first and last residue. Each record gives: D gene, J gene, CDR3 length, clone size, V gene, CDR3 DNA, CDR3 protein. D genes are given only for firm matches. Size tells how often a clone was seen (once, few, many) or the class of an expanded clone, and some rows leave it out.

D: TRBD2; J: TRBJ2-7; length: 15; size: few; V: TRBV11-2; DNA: TGTGCCAGCAGCCAGATGACTAGCGCGAGCTACGAGCAGTACTTC; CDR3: CASSQMTSASYEQYF
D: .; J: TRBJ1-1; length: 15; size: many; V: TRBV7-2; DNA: TGCGCCAGCAGCTTGGGTGGCGGCGTGAACACTGAAGCTTTCTTT; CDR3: CASSLGGGVNTEAFF
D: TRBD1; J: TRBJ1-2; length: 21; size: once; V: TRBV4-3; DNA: TGCGCCAGCAGCCGTTATTCTCGAAAATCCGGGACAGGGGGCGCGAACTATGGCTACACCTTC; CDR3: CASSRYSRKSGTGGANYGYTF
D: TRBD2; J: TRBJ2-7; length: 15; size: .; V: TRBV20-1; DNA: TGCAGTGCTAGAGAGGGACTAGCGGGAGCCTACGAGCAGTACTTC; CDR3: CSAREGLAGAYEQYF
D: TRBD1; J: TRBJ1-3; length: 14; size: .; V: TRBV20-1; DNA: TGCAGTGCTTCGGACAGGGCGGCAGGAAACACCATATATTTT; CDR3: CSASDRAAGNTIYF
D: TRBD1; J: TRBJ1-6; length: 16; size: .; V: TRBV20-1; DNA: TGCAGTGTCACACCGATGGGACAGGGTCAAGGTTCACCCCTCCACTTT; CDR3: CSVTPMGQGQGSPLHF
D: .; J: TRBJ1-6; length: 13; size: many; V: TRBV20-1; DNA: TGCAGTGCTAGAGTCTCGGGTGGCTCCCCCCCCCACTTT; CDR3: CSARVSGGSPPHF
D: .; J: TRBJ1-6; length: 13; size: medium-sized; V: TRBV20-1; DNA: TGCAGTGCTAGAGTCTCGGGTGGCTCACCCCTCCACTTT; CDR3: CSARVSGGSPLHF
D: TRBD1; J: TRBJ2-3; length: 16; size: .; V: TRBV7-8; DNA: TGTGCCAGCAGCTTAAGAACAGGGGGCATGTTAGATACGCAGTATTTT; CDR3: CASSLRTGGMLDTQYF
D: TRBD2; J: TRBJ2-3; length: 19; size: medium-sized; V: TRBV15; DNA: TGTGCCACCAGCAGAGATGGTGGGACTAGCGGGGGGGCCGATGATACGCAGTATTTT; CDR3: CATSRDGGTSGGADDTQYF
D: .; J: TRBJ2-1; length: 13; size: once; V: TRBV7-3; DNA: TGTGCCAGCAGCTTCGCCAGGGGTAATGAGCAGTTCTTC; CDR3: CASSFARGNEQFF
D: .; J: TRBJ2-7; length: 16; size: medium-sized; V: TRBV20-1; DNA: TGCAGTGCTAGTGCCACTTTATTGCAGGCCGCCTACGAGCAGTACTTC; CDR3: CSASATLLQAAYEQYF
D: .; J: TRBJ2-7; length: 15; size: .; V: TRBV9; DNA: TGTGCCAGCAGCAAAACAGGGTATCCTACGGAGGAGCAGTACTTC; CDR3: CASSKTGYPTEEQYF
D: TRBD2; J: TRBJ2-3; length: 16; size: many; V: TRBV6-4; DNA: TGTGCCAGCAGTGAGGGGACTAGCGGGGGTGAGGATACGCAGTATTTT; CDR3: CASSEGTSGGEDTQYF
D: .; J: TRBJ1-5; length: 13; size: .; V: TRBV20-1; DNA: TGCAGCCCGGGTGGACCTCGCAATCAGCCCCAGCATTTT; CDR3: CSPGGPRNQPQHF
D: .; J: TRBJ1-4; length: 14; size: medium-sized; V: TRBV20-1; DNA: TGCAGTGCTAGAGGGACACCGGCGGGCGAAAAACTGTTTTTT; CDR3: CSARGTPAGEKLFF
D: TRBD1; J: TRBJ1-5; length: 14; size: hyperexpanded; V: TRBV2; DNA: TGTGCCAGCAGCCCCACAGGGGGAGACCAGCCCCAGCATTTT; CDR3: CASSPTGGDQPQHF
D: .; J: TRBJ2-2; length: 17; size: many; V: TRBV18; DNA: TGTGCCAGCTCACCACCGACAACAGCCCTATATGCCGGGGAGCTGTTTTTT; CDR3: CASSPPTTALYAGELFF
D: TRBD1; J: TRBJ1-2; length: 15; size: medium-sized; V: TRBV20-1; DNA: TGCAGTGCTAGAGGGACAGGAGCAGACCTCTATGGCTACACCTTC; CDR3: CSARGTGADLYGYTF
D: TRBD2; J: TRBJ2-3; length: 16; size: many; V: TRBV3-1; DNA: TGTGCCAGCAGCCTCCGGACTAGACACCCCCAGGATACGCAGTATTTT; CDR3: CASSLRTRHPQDTQYF
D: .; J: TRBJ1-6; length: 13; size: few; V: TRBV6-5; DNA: TGTGCCAGCAGTTACAGTTCGTATTCACCCCTCCACTTT; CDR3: CASSYSSYSPLHF
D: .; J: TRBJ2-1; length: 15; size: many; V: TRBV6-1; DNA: TGTGCCAGCAGCCCCGGGACGGGTCAGGGGAATGAGCAGTTCTTC; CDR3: CASSPGTGQGNEQFF
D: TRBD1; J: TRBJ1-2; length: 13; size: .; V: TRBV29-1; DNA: TGCAGCGTTCCAGGGACAGAGACAAGTGGCTACACCTTC; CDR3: CSVPGTETSGYTF
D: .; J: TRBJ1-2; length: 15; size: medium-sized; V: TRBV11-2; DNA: TGTGCCAGCAGCTTAACCGACATGGGCTCACGGGGCTACACCTTC; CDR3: CASSLTDMGSRGYTF
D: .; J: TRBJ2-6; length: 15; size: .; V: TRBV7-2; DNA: TGTGCCAGCAGCTTAGCGCCCGGAGGGGCCAACGTCCTGCCTTTC; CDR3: CASSLAPGGANVLPF
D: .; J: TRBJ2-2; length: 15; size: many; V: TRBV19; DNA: TGTGCCAGTATGAGTGGTGCCATTAACACCGGGGAGCTGTTTTTT; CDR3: CASMSGAINTGELFF
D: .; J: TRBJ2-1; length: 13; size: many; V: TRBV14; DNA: TGTGCCAGCAGCCACGCTAATGACAATGAGCAGTTCTTC; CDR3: CASSHANDNEQFF
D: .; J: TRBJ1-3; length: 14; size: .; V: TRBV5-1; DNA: TGCGCCAGCAGCCACGGGACTCATGGAAACACCATATATTTT; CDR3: CASSHGTHGNTIYF